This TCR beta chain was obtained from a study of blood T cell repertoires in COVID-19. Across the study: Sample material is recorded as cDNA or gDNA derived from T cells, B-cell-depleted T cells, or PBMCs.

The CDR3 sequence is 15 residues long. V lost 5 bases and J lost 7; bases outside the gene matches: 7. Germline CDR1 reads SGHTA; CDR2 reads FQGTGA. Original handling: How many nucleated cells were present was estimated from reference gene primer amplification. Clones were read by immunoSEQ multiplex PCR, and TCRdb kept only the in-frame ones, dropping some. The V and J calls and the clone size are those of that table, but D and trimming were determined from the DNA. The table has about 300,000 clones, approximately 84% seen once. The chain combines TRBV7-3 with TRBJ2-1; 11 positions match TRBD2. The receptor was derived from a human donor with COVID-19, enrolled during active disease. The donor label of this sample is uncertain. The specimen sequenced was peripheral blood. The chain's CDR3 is CASSPTSGVWNEQFF. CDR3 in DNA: TGTGCCAGCAGCCCGACTAGCGGGGTTTGGAATGAGCAGTTCTTC.